These T cell receptor beta chains were read from a single sample in a study of tumor-infiltrating lymphocytes in primary liver carcinoma. One entry per CDR3 protein, called by TCRdb with MiXCR from the multiplex PCR reads. The sample includes roughly 100,000 distinct CDR3 sequences, roughly 80% seen only once; the top ten take roughly a fifth. The material sequenced was liver tumor tissue from sampling region 3. The receptors were sampled from a man aged 35-49 years with primary liver carcinoma and hepatitis B virus infection. Both conserved end residues are trimmed from each CDR3. Each record gives: V gene, clone size, J gene, CDR3 protein. Size tells how often a clone was seen (once, few, many) or the class of an expanded clone, and some rows leave it out.

V gene: TRBV5-4
clone size: .
J gene: TRBJ2-6
CDR3 protein: ASSPVSFFSGANVLS

V gene: TRBV6-1
clone size: .
J gene: TRBJ2-7
CDR3 protein: ANSEADRSSYEQY

V gene: TRBV9
clone size: few
J gene: TRBJ2-1
CDR3 protein: ASSVVDSSYNEQF

V gene: TRBV29-1
clone size: .
J gene: TRBJ2-1
CDR3 protein: NGADLRDNEQF

V gene: TRBV2
clone size: many
J gene: TRBJ2-5
CDR3 protein: ASRADVGETQY

V gene: TRBV10-3
clone size: .
J gene: TRBJ2-7
CDR3 protein: AIRVPPGTSITSGEQY

V gene: TRBV5-1
clone size: .
J gene: TRBJ2-1
CDR3 protein: ASSATSGTHNEQF

V gene: TRBV4-1
clone size: .
J gene: TRBJ2-5
CDR3 protein: ANSRDWGAHQGTQY

V gene: TRBV11-2
clone size: once
J gene: TRBJ2-2
CDR3 protein: ASGLETSGGTGELF

V gene: TRBV30
clone size: .
J gene: TRBJ1-2
CDR3 protein: VYKDPRDRGFYDYT

V gene: TRBV28
clone size: .
J gene: TRBJ2-2
CDR3 protein: ASSRGLGDTGELF

V gene: TRBV29-1
clone size: few
J gene: TRBJ2-3
CDR3 protein: SVAGVDGRSTGTQY

V gene: TRBV11-3
clone size: .
J gene: TRBJ2-1
CDR3 protein: VSSLGVSNNEQI

V gene: TRBV4-1
clone size: once
J gene: TRBJ1-1
CDR3 protein: ASSRDPRAGEAF

V gene: TRBV11-3
clone size: .
J gene: TRBJ2-1
CDR3 protein: VSSLNANKQF

V gene: TRBV29-1
clone size: .
J gene: TRBJ1-1
CDR3 protein: SVRGGTETF

V gene: TRBV4-1
clone size: .
J gene: TRBJ2-1
CDR3 protein: ASSLLITSGSGNEEF

V gene: TRBV12-3/TRBV12-4
clone size: .
J gene: TRBJ1-3
CDR3 protein: ARSLRRNTIY

V gene: TRBV4-1
clone size: .
J gene: TRBJ2-3
CDR3 protein: ASSETCSTPDRQY

V gene: TRBV6-4
clone size: once
J gene: TRBJ2-3
CDR3 protein: AISDSSGSTDTQY

V gene: TRBV29-1
clone size: .
J gene: TRBJ2-1
CDR3 protein: RVQREGKQF

V gene: TRBV14
clone size: .
J gene: TRBJ2-2
CDR3 protein: AGSQDRLSTGELF

V gene: TRBV28
clone size: .
J gene: TRBJ1-3
CDR3 protein: AISLSLAGSGNTIY

V gene: TRBV4-3
clone size: .
J gene: TRBJ1-2
CDR3 protein: TSNHAGAGRNYGYT

V gene: TRBV5-4
clone size: .
J gene: TRBJ2-5
CDR3 protein: TSSLDRRETQY

V gene: TRBV12-3/TRBV12-4
clone size: .
J gene: TRBJ2-3
CDR3 protein: ASSLVLAESTDTHY

V gene: TRBV5-6
clone size: .
J gene: TRBJ2-1
CDR3 protein: ASSGVGADNEQF

V gene: TRBV11-2
clone size: .
J gene: TRBJ2-3
CDR3 protein: ASSSWSGGDTDTQY

V gene: TRBV6-1
clone size: once
J gene: TRBJ1-1
CDR3 protein: ASYVGARAFSVPF

V gene: TRBV6-1
clone size: .
J gene: TRBJ2-1
CDR3 protein: ASSDHPGTSGNEHF

V gene: TRBV28
clone size: .
J gene: TRBJ2-7
CDR3 protein: AVRKGAGKYEQY

V gene: TRBV11-3
clone size: .
J gene: TRBJ2-1
CDR3 protein: ASSLSVSNNDQF

V gene: TRBV6-1
clone size: .
J gene: TRBJ2-7
CDR3 protein: ASSESGDCEQC

V gene: TRBV5-6
clone size: .
J gene: TRBJ2-7
CDR3 protein: ASSLWRSSYEQY

V gene: TRBV6-2/TRBV6-3
clone size: .
J gene: TRBJ1-1
CDR3 protein: VSGTRNTVAF

V gene: TRBV5-1
clone size: .
J gene: TRBJ2-2
CDR3 protein: ASNLAWMPSRRADTGELF

V gene: TRBV4-3
clone size: few
J gene: TRBJ1-2
CDR3 protein: TSSQDSGLGGYT

V gene: TRBV4-2
clone size: .
J gene: TRBJ1-2
CDR3 protein: ASSLDMTVNGYT

V gene: TRBV7-8
clone size: .
J gene: TRBJ2-7
CDR3 protein: ANSYTSAYQQY

V gene: TRBV12-3/TRBV12-4
clone size: .
J gene: TRBJ1-5
CDR3 protein: TNSLNRGSNQPQH

V gene: TRBV28
clone size: .
J gene: TRBJ1-1
CDR3 protein: ANSGGGLIGEAF

V gene: TRBV6-2/TRBV6-3
clone size: .
J gene: TRBJ2-1
CDR3 protein: ASSLLDMGYNERF

V gene: TRBV7-8
clone size: .
J gene: TRBJ2-1
CDR3 protein: PRSVSFEQF

V gene: TRBV19
clone size: once
J gene: TRBJ2-5
CDR3 protein: ASITGMRETHY

V gene: TRBV29-1
clone size: .
J gene: TRBJ2-1
CDR3 protein: SVTGTSGSGEYDEQF

V gene: TRBV6-6
clone size: .
J gene: TRBJ2-1
CDR3 protein: ASSYSVGQCIHNKQF

V gene: TRBV11-2
clone size: .
J gene: TRBJ2-4
CDR3 protein: ASIISAVAKDIQY

V gene: TRBV29-1
clone size: .
J gene: TRBJ2-5
CDR3 protein: SARRGNRPETQY

V gene: TRBV19
clone size: .
J gene: TRBJ2-7
CDR3 protein: ASSPVSIYEQY

V gene: TRBV4-2
clone size: .
J gene: TRBJ1-2
CDR3 protein: TSSQDRTDWGYT

V gene: TRBV11-2
clone size: .
J gene: .
CDR3 protein: ASSSLAGASLEQF

V gene: TRBV29-1
clone size: .
J gene: TRBJ1-4
CDR3 protein: SVVMVEEEKLF